Listed here are 5 T cell receptor beta chains from one sample, sequenced in a study of blood T cell repertoires in COVID-19. Sequencing was performed with immunoSEQ multiplex PCR; in TCRdb, only in-frame clones are kept and a portion is missing. The repertoire holds 250,000 to 300,000 clones, with about three quarters as singletons. Material: peripheral blood. The receptor set was obtained from an elderly woman with acute or convalescent COVID-19.

In regard to this clone: Distinct nucleotide sequences in the sample also encode this CDR3. The genes are TRBV7-9 and TRBJ1-6, with TRBD1 matching over 8 bases. Germline-derived CDR1 and CDR2 are SEHNR and FQNEAQ (reference sequence). With V trimmed by 4 bases and J by 9 bases, 5 bases remained unmatched. The CDR3 is made up of 14 amino acids. CDR3 nucleotide sequence: TGTGCCAGCAGCTCCGGACAGGGTGCTTCACCCCTCCACTTT. This codes for CASSSGQGASPLHF. Supplemented by reference TRBV7-9 and TRBJ1-6, the full variable domain reads DTGVSQNPRHKITKRGQNVTFRCDPISEHNRLYWYRQTLGQGPEFLTYFQNEAQLEKSRLLSDRFSAERPKGSFSTLEIQRTEQGDSAMYLCASSSGQGASPLHFGNGTRLTVT.

The table lists this clone with a few counts. This rearrangement joins TRBV18 to TRBJ1-2; 7 bases agree with TRBD1. The CDR3 length is 15 residues. Germline lookup yields CDR1 KGHSH and CDR2 LQKENI. V lost 3 bases to trimming and J lost 4 bases; unmatched junction nucleotides: 8. The CDR3 DNA sequence: TGTGCCAGCTCACCTAAGGGACAGACCCCCTATGGCTACACCTTC. This gives the protein CASSPKGQTPYGYTF.

The rearrangement joins TRBV7-9 to TRBJ2-2, with 8 positions matching TRBD2. Germline V lookup: CDR1 SEHNR, CDR2 FQNEAQ (reference sequence). The CDR3 extends over 15 amino acids. With 5 bases clipped from V and 7 bases from J, the junction kept 9 bases outside the gene matches. The CDR3 is CASSRGTRSVGELFF. The CDR3 region has the DNA TGTGCCAGCAGCCGAGGGACTAGATCGGTCGGGGAGCTGTTTTTT.

This sequence joins TRBV7-8 and TRBJ1-6, with TRBD1 matching 7 bases. The CDR3 has 15 residues. V was clipped by 5 bases and J by 7 bases; unmatched bases: 8. CDR1 is SGHVS, CDR2 FQNEAQ, per germline. For the CDR3, the DNA is TGTGCCAGCAGCCCCCAGGGGGTCCTAAATTCACCCCTCCACTTT. It specifies CASSPQGVLNSPLHF.

The rearrangement links TRBV27 to TRBJ2-2, with 9 bases identical to TRBD2. CDR1 and CDR2 from the germline V gene are MNHEY and SMNVEV (reference sequence). J lost 6 bases, V lost 7 bases, and 6 bases had no gene match. This CDR3 spans 14 amino acids. The chain's CDR3 is CASNPGTSSGELFF. The CDR3 DNA reads TGTGCCAGCAACCCTGGGACTAGCTCCGGGGAGCTGTTTTTT.